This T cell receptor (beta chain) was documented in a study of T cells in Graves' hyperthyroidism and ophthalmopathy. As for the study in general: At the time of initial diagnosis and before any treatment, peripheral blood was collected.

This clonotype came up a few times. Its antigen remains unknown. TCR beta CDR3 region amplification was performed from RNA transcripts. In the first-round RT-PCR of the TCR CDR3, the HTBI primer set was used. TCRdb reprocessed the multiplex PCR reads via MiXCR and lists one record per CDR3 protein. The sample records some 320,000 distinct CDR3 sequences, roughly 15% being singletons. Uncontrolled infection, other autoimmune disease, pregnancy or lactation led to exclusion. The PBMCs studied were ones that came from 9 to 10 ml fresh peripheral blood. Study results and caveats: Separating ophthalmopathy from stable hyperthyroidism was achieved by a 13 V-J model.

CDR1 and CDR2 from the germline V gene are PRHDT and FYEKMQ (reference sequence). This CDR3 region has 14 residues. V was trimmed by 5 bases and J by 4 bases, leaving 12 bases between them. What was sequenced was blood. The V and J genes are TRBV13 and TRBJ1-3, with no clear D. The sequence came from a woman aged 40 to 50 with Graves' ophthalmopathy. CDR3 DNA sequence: TGTGCCAGCAGCCCACCTGGACCGGGAAACACCATATATTTT. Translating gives CASSPPGPGNTIYF.